The rows below give T cell receptor beta chains drawn from one sample of a study of T cells in Graves' hyperthyroidism and ophthalmopathy. TCRdb used MiXCR to reprocess the multiplex PCR reads, holding one entry per CDR3 protein. This table holds approximately 600,000 distinct CDR3 sequences, roughly 14% found once. Sequenced input: blood. The receptors come from a woman younger than 45 with Graves' hyperthyroidism that later progressed to Graves' ophthalmopathy. The CDR3 runs from the conserved cysteine through the conserved F or W. D genes are given only for firm matches. Some rows mark clone size as missing; the rest say once, few, many or name a class of expanded clone.

>16|TRBJ2-3|NA|TRBV2|TRBD1
CASSERAGGLADTQYF
TGTGCCAGCAGTGAAAGGGCAGGGGGCCTTGCAGATACGCAGTATTTT
>16|TRBJ2-5|NA|TRBV6-5|TRBD2
CASSYPRGSPQETQYF
TGTGCCAGCAGTTATCCCCGCGGGAGCCCCCAAGAGACCCAGTACTTC
>18|TRBJ2-4|many|TRBV29-1|TRBD1
CSVEVASPGTGGKNIQYF
TGCAGCGTTGAAGTTGCCTCACCCGGAACAGGGGGCAAAAACATTCAGTACTTC
>12|TRBJ1-1|many|TRBV30|NA
CAWSTQVTEAFF
TGTGCCTGGAGTACACAAGTGACTGAAGCTTTCTTT
>11|TRBJ2-7|NA|TRBV6-1|NA
CASGRPYEQYF
TGTGCCAGCGGGCGGCCCTACGAGCAGTACTTC
>16|TRBJ2-5|NA|TRBV11-2|TRBD2
CASSLHGTTRQETQYF
TGTGCCAGCAGCTTGCACGGGACTACAAGACAAGAGACCCAGTACTTC
>15|TRBJ1-1|NA|TRBV12-3/TRBV12-4|TRBD1
CASSPSGGVYTEAFF
TGTGCCAGCAGCCCCTCAGGGGGGGTATACACTGAAGCTTTCTTT
>13|TRBJ2-1|few|TRBV20-1|TRBD2
CSARGGRYNEQFF
TGCAGTGCTAGAGGCGGGAGGTACAATGAGCAGTTCTTC
>16|TRBJ2-2|few|TRBV6-2/TRBV6-3|NA
CASSLSRGSNTGELFF
TGTGCCAGCAGTCTTTCGCGGGGCTCGAACACCGGGGAGCTGTTTTTT
>15|TRBJ1-5|few|TRBV6-2/TRBV6-3|NA
CASSYHSKSNQPQHF
TGTGCCAGCAGCTACCACAGCAAAAGCAATCAGCCCCAGCATTTT
>16|TRBJ2-1|many|TRBV20-1|TRBD2
CSAGPPAGAGNNEQFF
TGCAGTGCTGGACCCCCGGCAGGAGCGGGAAACAATGAGCAGTTCTTC
>17|TRBJ2-4|many|TRBV2|TRBD2
CASSDGLAGGPKNIQYF
TGTGCCAGCAGTGACGGACTAGCGGGAGGGCCCAAAAACATTCAGTACTTC
>15|TRBJ2-1|few|TRBV19|NA
CASSIRDPIVFEQFF
TGTGCCAGTAGTATCCGGGATCCAATTGTGTTTGAGCAGTTCTTC
>14|TRBJ2-6|few|TRBV28|NA
CASSSHSGANVLTF
TGTGCCAGCAGTTCCCACAGTGGGGCCAACGTCCTGACTTTC
>15|TRBJ1-4|many|TRBV27|TRBD1
CASSSLTGGNEKLFF
TGTGCCAGCAGTTCTTTGACAGGGGGGAATGAAAAACTGTTTTTT
>14|TRBJ2-1|NA|TRBV5-1|TRBD2
CASSELSGSYEQFF
TGCGCCAGCAGCGAACTCAGCGGGAGCTATGAGCAGTTCTTC
>15|TRBJ1-5|NA|TRBV6-2/TRBV6-3|TRBD1
CASRKTGGAGQPQHF
TGTGCCAGCAGAAAAACAGGGGGCGCCGGGCAGCCCCAGCATTTT
>15|TRBJ2-7|many|TRBV27|TRBD1
CASSRALQGIYEQYF
TGTGCCAGCAGCAGAGCCCTACAGGGGATCTACGAGCAGTACTTC
>15|TRBJ2-7|many|TRBV11-2|TRBD2
CASSQTAGGSYEQYF
TGTGCCAGCAGCCAGACCGCGGGGGGATCCTACGAGCAGTACTTC
>15|TRBJ1-2|few|TRBV7-9|NA
CASSLDITPTYGYTF
TGTGCCAGCAGCTTAGATATTACTCCGACCTATGGCTACACCTTC
>15|TRBJ1-1|NA|TRBV7-3|NA
CASSSKPGHPTEAFF
TGTGCCAGCAGCTCAAAGCCAGGACACCCCACTGAAGCTTTCTTT
>14|TRBJ1-2|many|TRBV12-3/TRBV12-4|TRBD1
CASRTTGESYGYTF
TGTGCCAGCAGGACCACAGGGGAGAGCTATGGCTACACCTTC
>15|TRBJ1-6|many|TRBV27|NA
CASRPGTSGNSPLHF
TGTGCCAGCCGTCCTGGGACAAGTGGGAATTCACCCCTCCACTTT
>11|TRBJ2-1|few|TRBV2|NA
CASSSSVWPFF
TGTGCCAGCAGCTCTAGCGTATGGCCGTTCTTC
>15|TRBJ2-6|many|TRBV28|NA
CASYQRTAGANVLTF
TGTGCCAGTTACCAACGGACAGCTGGGGCCAACGTCCTGACTTTC
>16|TRBJ2-7|many|TRBV27|NA
CASSLVGGQIPYEQYF
TGTGCCAGCAGTTTAGTTGGAGGACAGATACCCTACGAGCAGTACTTC
>15|TRBJ2-1|NA|TRBV7-2|NA
CASSLPPGALNEQFF
TGTGCCAGCAGCTTACCCCCGGGAGCTCTTAATGAGCAGTTCTTC
>13|TRBJ1-1|many|TRBV12-3/TRBV12-4|NA
CASRAQQNTEAFF
TGTGCCAGCAGAGCACAGCAGAACACTGAAGCTTTCTTT
>18|TRBJ2-1|NA|TRBV9|TRBD2
CASSVGADGTSVYNEQFF
TGTGCCAGCAGCGTAGGGGCGGACGGGACTAGCGTCTACAATGAGCAGTTCTTC
>16|TRBJ2-3|NA|TRBV6-6|TRBD2
CASSSTLAASTDTQYF
TGTGCCAGCAGTTCCACACTAGCGGCTAGCACAGATACGCAGTATTTT
>14|TRBJ1-2|few|TRBV20-1|TRBD1
CSASTGTGGYGYTF
TGCAGTGCCTCGACCGGGACAGGGGGCTATGGCTACACCTTC
>13|TRBJ1-1|NA|TRBV18|NA
CVSSPQGATEAFF
TGTGTCAGCTCACCACAGGGAGCCACTGAAGCTTTCTTT
>10|TRBJ1-2|many|TRBV29-1|NA
CSVAQYGYTF
TGCAGCGTCGCCCAATATGGCTACACCTTC
>15|TRBJ2-7|few|TRBV5-1|NA
CASSPANRARDEQYF
TGCGCCAGCAGCCCGGCTAACAGGGCTCGGGACGAGCAGTACTTC
>14|TRBJ2-7|few|TRBV4-1|TRBD1
CASSQPGQRYEQYF
TGCGCCAGCAGCCAGCCGGGACAGAGGTACGAGCAGTACTTC
>14|TRBJ2-5|many|TRBV30|TRBD1
CAWSVGTGGETQYF
TGTGCCTGGAGTGTAGGGACAGGGGGAGAGACCCAGTACTTC
>20|TRBJ2-6|NA|TRBV4-1|NA
CASSHTTTVLLSSGANVLTF
TGCGCCAGCAGCCACACTACTACAGTACTACTAAGCTCTGGGGCCAACGTCCTGACTTTC
>17|TRBJ2-1|NA|TRBV5-5|TRBD1
CASSLGPLDRGDGEQFF
TGTGCCAGCAGCTTGGGGCCCCTGGACAGGGGAGACGGTGAGCAGTTCTTC
>12|TRBJ1-5|many|TRBV6-1|NA
CASSPNGQPQHF
TGTGCCAGCAGTCCAAACGGTCAGCCCCAGCATTTT
>17|TRBJ2-7|NA|TRBV7-2|TRBD2
CASSPGLAVESSYEQYF
TGTGCCAGCAGCCCCGGACTAGCGGTGGAGAGCTCCTACGAGCAGTACTTC
>14|TRBJ1-2|many|TRBV11-3|NA
CASSLDVRAAGYTF
TGTGCCAGCAGCTTAGATGTAAGGGCAGCTGGCTACACCTTC
>13|TRBJ1-1|many|TRBV7-9|NA
CASSSNPGTEAFF
TGTGCCAGCAGCTCGAACCCGGGGACTGAAGCTTTCTTT
>13|TRBJ1-2|few|TRBV28|NA
CASTVGSIYGYTF
TGTGCCAGCACGGTAGGGTCCATCTATGGCTACACCTTC
>14|TRBJ2-3|many|TRBV5-1|TRBD2
CASSLRLAPDTQYF
TGCGCCAGCAGCTTACGACTAGCGCCAGATACGCAGTATTTT
>17|TRBJ1-4|NA|TRBV28|TRBD1
CASGSTGLGTSNEKLFF
TGTGCCAGCGGCTCGACAGGGTTGGGGACAAGTAATGAAAAACTGTTTTTT
>12|TRBJ2-3|many|TRBV30|NA
CAWSSNTDTQYF
TGTGCCTGGAGTTCGAACACAGATACGCAGTATTTT
>15|TRBJ1-2|NA|TRBV4-3|NA
CASSQDLAASYGYTF
TGCGCCAGCAGCCAAGATCTCGCGGCCTCCTATGGCTACACCTTC
>16|TRBJ2-1|many|TRBV24-1|NA
CATSDLGGTVNNEQFF
TGTGCCACCAGTGATTTGGGCGGGACAGTGAACAATGAGCAGTTCTTC
>17|TRBJ2-7|many|TRBV3-1|TRBD1
CASSREGQFWASYEQYF
TGTGCCAGCAGCCGAGAGGGACAGTTTTGGGCCTCCTACGAGCAGTACTTC
>14|TRBJ2-2|NA|TRBV7-3|NA
CASSQGVRTGELFF
TGTGCCAGCAGCCAGGGTGTGAGGACCGGGGAGCTGTTTTTT
>13|TRBJ2-1|many|TRBV11-3|TRBD2
CASTAGADYEQFF
TGTGCCAGCACGGCGGGAGCGGACTATGAGCAGTTCTTC
>14|TRBJ2-5|many|TRBV3-1|NA
CASRGRLGRETQYF
TGTGCCAGCAGAGGGCGTCTAGGGCGAGAGACCCAGTACTTC
>11|TRBJ1-2|many|TRBV6-1|NA
CASSFRDGYTF
TGTGCCAGCAGTTTCCGGGATGGCTACACCTTC